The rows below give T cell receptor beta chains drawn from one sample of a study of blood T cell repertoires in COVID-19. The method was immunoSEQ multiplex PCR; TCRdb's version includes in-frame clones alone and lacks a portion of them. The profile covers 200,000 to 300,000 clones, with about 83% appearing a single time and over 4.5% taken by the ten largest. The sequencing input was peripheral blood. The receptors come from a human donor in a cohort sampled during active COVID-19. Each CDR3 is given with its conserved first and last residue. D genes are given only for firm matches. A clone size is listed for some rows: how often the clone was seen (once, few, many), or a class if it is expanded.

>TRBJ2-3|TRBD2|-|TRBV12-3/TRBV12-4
CASSLARGRGPYF
TGTGCCAGCAGTTTAGCGCGGGGGAGAGGGCCGTATTTT
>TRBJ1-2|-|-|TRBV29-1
CSVEVQGYGYTF
TGCAGCGTTGAAGTGCAGGGCTATGGCTACACCTTC
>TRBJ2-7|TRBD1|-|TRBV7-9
CASSFPGTGVDEQYF
TGTGCCAGCAGCTTCCCCGGGACAGGGGTGGACGAGCAGTACTTC
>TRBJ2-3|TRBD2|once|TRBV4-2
CASSSTSGSGDTQYF
TGTGCCAGCAGCTCGACTAGCGGGAGTGGGGATACGCAGTATTTT
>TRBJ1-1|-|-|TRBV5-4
CASSTSNRVGAFF
TGTGCCAGCAGCACGAGTAACAGGGTGGGGGCTTTCTTT
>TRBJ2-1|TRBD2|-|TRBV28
CASSLLAGGANEQFF
TGTGCCAGCAGTTTATTGGCGGGAGGCGCGAATGAGCAGTTCTTC
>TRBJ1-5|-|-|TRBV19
CASRLTHYSNQPQHF
TGTGCCAGTAGGCTGACACATTATAGCAATCAGCCCCAGCATTTT
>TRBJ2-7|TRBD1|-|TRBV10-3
CAIKPGQGSSYEQYF
TGTGCCATCAAACCGGGACAGGGTAGCTCCTACGAGCAGTACTTC
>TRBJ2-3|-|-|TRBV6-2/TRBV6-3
CASSYRAADTQYF
TGTGCCAGCAGTTACCGTGCGGCAGATACGCAGTATTTT
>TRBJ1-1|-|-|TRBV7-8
CASSPAQGSNTEAFF
TGTGCCAGCAGCCCGGCCCAGGGTTCGAACACTGAAGCTTTCTTT
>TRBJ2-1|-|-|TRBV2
CASSEGLRNEQFF
TGTGCCAGCAGCGAGGGACTGCGCAATGAGCAGTTCTTC
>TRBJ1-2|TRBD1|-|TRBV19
CASSTPTRTGGYTF
TGTGCCAGTAGTACTCCGACCAGGACAGGGGGCTACACCTTC
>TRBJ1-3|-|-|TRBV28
CASSLGALGNTIYF
TGTGCCAGCAGTTTAGGGGCCCTTGGAAACACCATATATTTT
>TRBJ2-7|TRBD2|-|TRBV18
CASSPPVSSGRYEQYF
TGTGCCAGCTCACCACCAGTGTCTAGCGGGAGATACGAGCAGTACTTC
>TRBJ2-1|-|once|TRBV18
CASSLLTSDEQFF
TGTGCCAGCTCCCTTCTAACTAGTGATGAGCAGTTCTTC
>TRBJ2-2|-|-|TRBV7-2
CASSLVVRDTGELFF
TGTGCCAGCAGCTTAGTAGTCAGGGACACCGGGGAGCTGTTTTTT
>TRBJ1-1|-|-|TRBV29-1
CSVGAPGPNQVGATFF
TGCAGCGTGGGGGCCCCGGGACCTAACCAGGTCGGTGCGACTTTCTTT
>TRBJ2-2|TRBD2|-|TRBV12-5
CASGLGGGANTGELFF
TGTGCTAGTGGTTTGGGCGGGGGGGCGAACACCGGGGAGCTGTTTTTT
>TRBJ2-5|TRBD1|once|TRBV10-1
CASSESGTAQETQYF
TGCGCCAGCAGTGAGTCCGGGACAGCACAAGAGACCCAGTACTTC
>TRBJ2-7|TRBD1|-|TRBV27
CASRPPPGTGKYEQYF
TGTGCCAGCAGACCCCCCCCCGGGACAGGCAAGTACGAGCAGTACTTC
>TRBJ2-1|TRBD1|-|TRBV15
CATSRVTGLIDEQFF
TGTGCCACCAGCAGAGTGACAGGGTTGATCGATGAGCAGTTCTTC
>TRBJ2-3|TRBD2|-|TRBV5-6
CASSLERGGRYADTQYF
TGTGCCAGCAGCTTGGAACGGGGGGGCAGGTATGCAGATACGCAGTATTTT
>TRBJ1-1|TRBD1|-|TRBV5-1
CASSSGTGGEGAEAFF
TGCGCCAGCAGCTCTGGGACAGGGGGCGAGGGGGCTGAAGCTTTCTTT
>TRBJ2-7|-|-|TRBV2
CASIGTRSSYEQYF
TGTGCCAGCATAGGGACACGCAGCTCCTACGAGCAGTACTTC
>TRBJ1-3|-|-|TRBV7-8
CASSLGGGGDGNTIYF
TGTGCCAGCAGCTTAGGCGGGGGGGGTGATGGAAACACCATATATTTT
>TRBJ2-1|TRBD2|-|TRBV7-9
CASSPPFGLAGENNNEQFF
TGTGCCAGCAGCCCCCCTTTCGGACTAGCGGGGGAAAATAACAATGAGCAGTTCTTC
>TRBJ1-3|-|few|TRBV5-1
CASSSQTGNTIYF
TGCGCCAGCAGCTCGCAGACTGGAAACACCATATATTTT
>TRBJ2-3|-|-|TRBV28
CASSLLGGTQYF
TGTGCCAGCAGTTTACTCGGTGGTACGCAGTATTTT
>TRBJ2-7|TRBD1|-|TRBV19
CASSRDRGYEQYF
TGTGCCAGTAGTCGGGACAGGGGTTACGAGCAGTACTTC
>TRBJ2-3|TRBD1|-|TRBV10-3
CAISESTGTDTQYF
TGTGCCATCAGTGAGTCGACAGGGACAGATACGCAGTATTTT
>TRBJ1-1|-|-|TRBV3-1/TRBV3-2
CASSQGVGAEAFF
TGTGCCAGCAGCCAAGGCGTTGGAGCTGAAGCTTTCTTT
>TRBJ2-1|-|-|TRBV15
CATSRDRMGGNEQFF
TGTGCCACCAGCAGAGATCGTATGGGAGGCAATGAGCAGTTCTTC
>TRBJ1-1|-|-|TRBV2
CASIKNQGVRGTEAFF
TGTGCCAGCATAAAAAATCAAGGGGTAAGGGGGACTGAAGCTTTCTTT
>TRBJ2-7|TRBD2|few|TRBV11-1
CASSRTSGGAYEQYF
TGTGCCAGCAGCCGGACTAGCGGAGGCGCCTACGAGCAGTACTTC
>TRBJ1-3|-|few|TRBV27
CASSLSTGSKGNTIYF
TGTGCCAGCAGTTTATCGACAGGCTCTAAAGGAAACACCATATATTTT
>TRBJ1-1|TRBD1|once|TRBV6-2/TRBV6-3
CASSYSATGGTEAFF
TGTGCCAGCAGTTACTCGGCGACAGGGGGCACTGAAGCTTTCTTT
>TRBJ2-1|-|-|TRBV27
CASSLLADRDYNEQFF
TGTGCCAGCAGTTTATTAGCAGATCGGGATTACAATGAGCAGTTCTTC
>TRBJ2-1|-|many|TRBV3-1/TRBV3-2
CASSQGLHSEQFF
TGTGCCAGCAGCCAAGGTTTGCACTCAGAGCAGTTCTTC
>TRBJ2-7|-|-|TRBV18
CASSSFVAWTGGSYEQYF
TGTGCCAGCTCATCTTTCGTCGCTTGGACAGGAGGGAGCTACGAGCAGTACTTC
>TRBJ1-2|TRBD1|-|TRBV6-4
CASSDDRDGYTF
TGTGCCAGCAGTGACGACAGGGATGGCTACACCTTC
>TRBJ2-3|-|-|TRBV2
CASKEGRGTDTQYF
TGTGCCAGCAAAGAAGGCAGGGGCACAGATACGCAGTATTTT
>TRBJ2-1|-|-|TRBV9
CASSVEPQIYNEQFF
TGTGCCAGCAGCGTAGAACCTCAGATCTACAATGAGCAGTTCTTC
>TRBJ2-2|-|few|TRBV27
CASSLLSGFSGELFF
TGTGCCAGCAGTTTATTGTCCGGGTTCTCCGGGGAGCTGTTTTTT
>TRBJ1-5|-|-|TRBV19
CASSIGAGNQPQHF
TGTGCCAGTAGTATAGGGGCTGGTAATCAGCCCCAGCATTTT
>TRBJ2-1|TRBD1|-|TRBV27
CASSRLGQGPTEQFF
TGTGCCAGCAGTCGCCTGGGACAGGGCCCTACTGAGCAGTTCTTC
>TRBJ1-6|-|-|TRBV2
CASRDSQDSPLHF
TGTGCCAGCAGGGACAGCCAAGATTCACCCCTCCACTTT
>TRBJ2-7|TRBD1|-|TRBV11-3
CASSAGQGAEQYF
TGTGCCAGCAGCGCGGGACAGGGTGCCGAGCAGTACTTC
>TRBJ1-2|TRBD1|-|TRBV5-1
CASSPGQGNYGYTF
TGCGCCAGCAGCCCGGGACAGGGAAACTATGGCTACACCTTC
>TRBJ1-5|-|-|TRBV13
CASSLASGPNQPQHF
TGTGCCAGCAGCTTGGCTTCAGGTCCCAATCAGCCCCAGCATTTT
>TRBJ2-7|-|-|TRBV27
CASNPTGSSHEQYF
TGTGCCAGCAATCCTACAGGGTCCTCACACGAGCAGTACTTC
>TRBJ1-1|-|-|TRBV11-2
CASITRGGKDTEAFF
TGTGCCAGCATCACTAGGGGGGGGAAGGACACTGAAGCTTTCTTT
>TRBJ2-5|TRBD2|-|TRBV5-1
CASSLAPSPGGPETQYF
TGCGCCAGCAGCTTAGCCCCCTCCCCGGGAGGGCCAGAGACCCAGTACTTC
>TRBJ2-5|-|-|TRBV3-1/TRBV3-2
CASSQDPRSGETQYF
TGTGCCAGCAGCCAAGATCCACGGTCAGGGGAGACCCAGTACTTC